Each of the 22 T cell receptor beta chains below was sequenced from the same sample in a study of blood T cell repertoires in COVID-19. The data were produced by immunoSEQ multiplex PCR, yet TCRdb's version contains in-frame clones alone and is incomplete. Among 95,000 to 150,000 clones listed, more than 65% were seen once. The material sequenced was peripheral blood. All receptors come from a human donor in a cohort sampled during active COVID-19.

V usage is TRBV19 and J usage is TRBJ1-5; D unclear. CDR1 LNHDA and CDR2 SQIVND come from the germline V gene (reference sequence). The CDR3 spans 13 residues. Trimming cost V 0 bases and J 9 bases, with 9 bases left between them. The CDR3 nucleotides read TGTGCCAGTAGTATAGATCCTTCGGGGCCCCAGCATTTT. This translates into CASSIDPSGPQHF.

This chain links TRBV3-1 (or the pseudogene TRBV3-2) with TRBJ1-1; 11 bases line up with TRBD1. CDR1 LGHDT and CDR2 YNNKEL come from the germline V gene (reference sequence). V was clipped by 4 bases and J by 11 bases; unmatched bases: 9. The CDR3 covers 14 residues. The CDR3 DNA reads TGTGCCAGCAGCCGAGGACAGGGGGCGATTTCGGCTTTCTTT. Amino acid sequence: CASSRGQGAISAFF.

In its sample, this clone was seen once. DNA of the CDR3: TGTGCCACCAGTGATCCCCCGATGTTAGCGGGGGGCTATTCCTACGAGCAGTACTTC. Protein: CATSDPPMLAGGYSYEQYF. V usage is TRBV24-1 and J usage is TRBJ2-7; 10 bases agree with TRBD2. Trimming at V came to 3 bases and at J to 1 base, leaving 14 bases not matched to a gene. Germline V gene lookup returns CDR1 KGHDR and CDR2 SFDVKD. The CDR3 is made up of 19 amino acids.

The CDR3 sequence is CASSGLGFNYEQYF. The CDR3 nucleotides read TGTGCCAGTAGCGGTCTGGGCTTTAATTACGAGCAGTACTTC. The rearrangement links TRBV19 to TRBJ2-7, with D unresolved. This CDR3 contains 14 residues. In germline, CDR1 is LNHDA, CDR2 SQIVND (reference sequence). Trimming took off 6 bases at V and 4 bases at J, with 16 bases between the two ends.

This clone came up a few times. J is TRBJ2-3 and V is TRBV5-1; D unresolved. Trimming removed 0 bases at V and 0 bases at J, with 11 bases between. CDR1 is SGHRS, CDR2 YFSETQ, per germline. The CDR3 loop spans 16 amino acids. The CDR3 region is CASSLGAAPSTDTQYF. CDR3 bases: TGCGCCAGCAGCTTGGGGGCAGCCCCTAGCACAGATACGCAGTATTTT.

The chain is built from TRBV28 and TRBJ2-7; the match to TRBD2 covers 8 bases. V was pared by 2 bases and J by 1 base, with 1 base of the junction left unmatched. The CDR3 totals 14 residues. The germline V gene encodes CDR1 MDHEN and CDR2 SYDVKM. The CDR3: CASSLSGGSYEQYF. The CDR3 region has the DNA TGTGCCAGCAGTTTAAGCGGGGGTTCCTACGAGCAGTACTTC.

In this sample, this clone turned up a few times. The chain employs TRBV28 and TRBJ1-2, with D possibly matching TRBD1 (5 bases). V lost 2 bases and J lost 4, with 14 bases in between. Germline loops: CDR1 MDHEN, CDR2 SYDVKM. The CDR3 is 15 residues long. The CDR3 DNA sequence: TGTGCCAGCAGTTTAGGTGGGGGGGTGGGCTATGGCTACACCTTC. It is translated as CASSLGGGVGYGYTF.

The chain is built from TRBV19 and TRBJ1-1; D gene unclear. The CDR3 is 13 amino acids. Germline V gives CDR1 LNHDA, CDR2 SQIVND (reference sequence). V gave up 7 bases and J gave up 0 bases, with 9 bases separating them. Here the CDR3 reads CASKGVLNTEAFF. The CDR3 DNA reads TGTGCCAGTAAAGGAGTACTGAACACTGAAGCTTTCTTT. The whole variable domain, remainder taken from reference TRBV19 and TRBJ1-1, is DGGITQSPKYLFRKEGQNVTLSCEQNLNHDAMYWYRQDPGQGLRLIYYSQIVNDFQKGDIAEGYSVSREKKESFPLTVTSAQKNPTAFYLCASKGVLNTEAFFGQGTRLTVV.

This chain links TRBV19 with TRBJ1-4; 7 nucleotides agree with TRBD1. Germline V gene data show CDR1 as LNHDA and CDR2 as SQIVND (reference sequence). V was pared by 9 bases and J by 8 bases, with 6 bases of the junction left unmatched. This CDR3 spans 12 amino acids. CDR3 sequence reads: CASGDREEKLFF. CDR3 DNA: TGTGCCAGCGGAGACAGGGAGGAAAAACTGTTTTTT.

CDR3 coding DNA: TGTGCCAGCAGTTACTCAGGCCTAGCGGATACGCAGTATTTT. Translated, it gives CASSYSGLADTQYF. The chain couples TRBV6-2 or TRBV6-3 to TRBJ2-3; D is perhaps TRBD2 (6 bases). V lost 0 bases and J 6 bases, leaving 10 bases between the germline ends. CDR1 is MNHEY, CDR2 SVGEGT, per germline. The CDR3 spans 14 residues.

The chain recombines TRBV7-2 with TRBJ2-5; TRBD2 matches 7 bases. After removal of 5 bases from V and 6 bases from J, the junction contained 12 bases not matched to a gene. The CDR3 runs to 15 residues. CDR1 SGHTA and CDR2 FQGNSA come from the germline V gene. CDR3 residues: CASSPPGSGWQTQYF. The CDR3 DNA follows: TGTGCCAGCAGCCCCCCGGGTAGCGGGTGGCAGACCCAGTACTTC.

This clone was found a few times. The chain's CDR3 is CASSEQGQGTDTQYF. The CDR3 nucleotides read TGTGCCAGCAGTGAACAGGGACAGGGCACAGATACGCAGTATTTT. The rearrangement uses TRBV2 and TRBJ2-3, with 8 bases aligning to TRBD1. V lost 2 bases to trimming and J lost 1 base; unmatched junction nucleotides: 2. Germline V gives CDR1 SNHLY, CDR2 FYNNEI. The length of the CDR3 is 15 residues. The complete variable domain, with remaining parts taken from reference TRBV2 and TRBJ2-3, reads EPEVTQTPSHQVTQMGQEVILRCVPISNHLYFYWYRQILGQKVEFLVSFYNNEISEKSEIFDDQFSVERPDGSNFTLKIRSTKLEDSAMYFCASSEQGQGTDTQYFGPGTRLTVL.

CDR3 protein: CASSLGGRGEETQYF. CDR3 nucleotides: TGCGCCAGCAGCCTTGGGGGCAGGGGAGAAGAGACCCAGTACTTC. The rearrangement uses TRBV5-1 and TRBJ2-5, with a possible D match to TRBD1 (6 bases). In germline, CDR1 is SGHRS, CDR2 YFSETQ. The V and J ends lost 4 bases and 3 bases respectively, with 16 bases between them. The CDR3 extends over 15 amino acids. The full variable domain, rest sourced from reference TRBV5-1 and TRBJ2-5, is KAGVTQTPRYLIKTRGQQVTLSCSPISGHRSVSWYQQTPGQGLQFLFEYFSETQRNKGNFPGRFSGRQFSNSRSEMNVSTLELGDSALYLCASSLGGRGEETQYFGPGTRLLVL.

CDR3 bases: TGTGCCAGCAGTTTAAACTTGGACAGGAATTCACCCCTCCACTTT. It codes for CASSLNLDRNSPLHF. V and J are TRBV28 and TRBJ1-6; 7 bases match TRBD1. V trimming: 2 bases; J trimming: 7 bases; junction bases outside the gene matches: 5. Germline CDR1 and CDR2: MDHEN and SYDVKM. This CDR3 is built from 15 residues. Full variable domain (outside the CDR3, taken from reference TRBV28 and TRBJ1-6): DVKVTQSSRYLVKRTGEKVFLECVQDMDHENMFWYRQDPGLGLRLIYFSYDVKMKEKGDIPEGYSVSREKKERFSLILESASTNQTSMYLCASSLNLDRNSPLHFGNGTRLTVT.

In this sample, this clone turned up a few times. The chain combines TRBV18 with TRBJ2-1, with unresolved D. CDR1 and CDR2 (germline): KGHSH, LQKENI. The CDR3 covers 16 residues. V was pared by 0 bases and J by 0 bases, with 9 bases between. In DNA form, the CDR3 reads TGTGCCAGCTCACCACCCCTCAGAAGCTCCTACAATGAGCAGTTCTTC. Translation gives CASSPPLRSSYNEQFF. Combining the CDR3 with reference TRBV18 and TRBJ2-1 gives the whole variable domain NAGVMQNPRHLVRRRGQEARLRCSPMKGHSHVYWYRQLPEEGLKFMVYLQKENIIDESGMPKERFSAEFPKEGPSILRIQQVVRGDSAAYFCASSPPLRSSYNEQFFGPGTRLTVL.

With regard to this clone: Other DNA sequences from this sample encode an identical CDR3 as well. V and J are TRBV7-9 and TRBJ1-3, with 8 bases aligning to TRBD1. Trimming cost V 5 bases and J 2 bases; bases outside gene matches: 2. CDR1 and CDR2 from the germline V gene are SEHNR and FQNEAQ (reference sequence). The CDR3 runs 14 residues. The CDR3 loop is CASSLQGAGNTIYF. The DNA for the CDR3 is TGTGCCAGCAGCCTACAGGGGGCTGGAAACACCATATATTTT. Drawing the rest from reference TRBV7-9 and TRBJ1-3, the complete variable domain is DTGVSQNPRHKITKRGQNVTFRCDPISEHNRLYWYRQTLGQGPEFLTYFQNEAQLEKSRLLSDRFSAERPKGSFSTLEIQRTEQGDSAMYLCASSLQGAGNTIYFGEGSWLTVV.

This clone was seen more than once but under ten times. The CDR3 bases are TGTGCCAGCTCGTGGGCGCGGGGCAATCAGCCCCAGCATTTT. Protein: CASSWARGNQPQHF. This chain uses TRBV18 with TRBJ1-5, with D unresolved. Germline lookup yields CDR1 KGHSH and CDR2 LQKENI. V was shortened by 6 bases and J by 2 bases, with 11 bases between the two germline ends. The CDR3 runs 14 residues.

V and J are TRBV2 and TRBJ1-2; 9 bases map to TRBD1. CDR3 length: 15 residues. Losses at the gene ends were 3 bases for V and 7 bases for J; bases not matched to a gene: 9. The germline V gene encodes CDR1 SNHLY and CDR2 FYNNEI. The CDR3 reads CASSELKQGARGYTF. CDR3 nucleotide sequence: TGTGCCAGCAGTGAGCTCAAACAGGGGGCGCGTGGCTACACCTTC.

The CDR3 is CASSLRLAGGSDTQYF. The CDR3 bases are TGTGCCAGCAGCTTACGACTAGCGGGAGGGTCAGATACGCAGTATTTT. This chain joins TRBV5-4 and TRBJ2-3; 14 bases line up with TRBD2. The CDR3 covers 16 residues. V lost 2 bases, J lost 4 bases, and 3 bases stayed unmatched. From germline, CDR1 is SGHNT and CDR2 YYREEE (reference sequence).

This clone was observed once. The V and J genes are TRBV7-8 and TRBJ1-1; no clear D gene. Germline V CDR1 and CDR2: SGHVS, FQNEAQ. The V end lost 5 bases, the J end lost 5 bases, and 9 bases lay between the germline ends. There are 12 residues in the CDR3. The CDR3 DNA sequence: TGTGCCAGCAGCCTACACCAAACTGAAGCTTTCTTT. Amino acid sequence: CASSLHQTEAFF.

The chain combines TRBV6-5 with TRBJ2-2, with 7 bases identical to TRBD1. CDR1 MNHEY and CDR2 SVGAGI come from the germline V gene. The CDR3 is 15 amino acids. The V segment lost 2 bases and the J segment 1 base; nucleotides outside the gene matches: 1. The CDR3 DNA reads TGTGCCAGCAGTTACACAGGGGTGAACACCGGGGAGCTGTTTTTT. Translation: CASSYTGVNTGELFF.

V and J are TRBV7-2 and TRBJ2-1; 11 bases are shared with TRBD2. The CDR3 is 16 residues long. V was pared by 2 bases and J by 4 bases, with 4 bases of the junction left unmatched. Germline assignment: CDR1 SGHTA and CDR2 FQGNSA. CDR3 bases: TGTGCCAGCAGCTTATGGGGGACTAGCGGATACAATGAGCAGTTCTTC. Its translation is CASSLWGTSGYNEQFF. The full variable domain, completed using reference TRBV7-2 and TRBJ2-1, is GAGVSQSPSNKVTEKGKDVELRCDPISGHTALYWYRQSLGQGLEFLIYFQGNSAPDKSGLPSDRFSAERTGGSVSTLTIQRTQQEDSAVYLCASSLWGTSGYNEQFFGPGTRLTVL.